This TCR beta chain stems from a study of T-cell memory formation after mild COVID-19. TCRdb reprocessed the 5' RACE reads with MiXCR, giving one entry per CDR3 protein. Among about 360,000 distinct CDR3 sequences listed, around 15% were seen once. V was cut by 3 bases and J by 0 bases, with 15 bases left in between. Germline lookup yields CDR1 KGHSH and CDR2 LQKENI. This CDR3 contains 18 residues. The sample holds a few counts of this clonotype. Its antigen is unidentified. Points from the study as a whole: Pre-infection memory carried some responding clones, suggesting that cross-reactive memory joined. Mainly CM and EM harbored the contracting CD4+ clones; mainly EMRA harbored the CD8+ ones.

This chain connects TRBV18 to TRBJ2-6; no reliable D call. The clonotype was recovered from a man aged 18 to 29 who had mild COVID-19 (a few samples of this study predate the infection). Cell type and time point are not known. The sample taken for sequencing was PBMCs or a T cell subset sorted from them (not recorded which). CDR3 sequence reads: CASSPTVELVSGANVLTF. In nucleotides, the CDR3 is TGTGCCAGCTCACCCACAGTAGAACTGGTCTCTGGGGCCAACGTCCTGACTTTC.